This T cell receptor (beta chain) was captured by sequencing in a study of blood T cells in healthy people across ages. A remark on this clonotype: Its matching antigen is unknown.

Study conclusions and caveats: Observed TCR beta diversity per million T cells went down as age went up. This fall followed a roughly linear course with age. Strong correlation existed between TCR beta diversity and naive T cell percentage. Naive CD4+ cell counts and diversity both ran higher in long-lived than in aged donors.

Trimming shortened V by 5 bases and J by 2 bases, and 14 bases separated the two germline ends. The CDR3 extends over 15 amino acids. CDR1 and CDR2 (germline): SGHTA, FQGTGA. A second PCR of 7 to 11 cycles used a sample-barcoded 5' primer and a J-beta primer mix. MiXCR was run by TCRdb on the 5' RACE reads, yielding one entry per CDR3 protein. The table lists about 670,000 distinct CDR3 sequences, around 50% of them singletons. Healthy Caucasians from Russia aged about 6 to 100 served as donors. The sequenced sample consisted of blood. This rearrangement joins TRBV7-3 to TRBJ2-3, with D possibly TRBD2 on 6 matching bases. The receptor comes from a woman older than 75 in good health. DNA for the CDR3: TGTGCCAGCAGCCCGCGGGGCTCCTACACAGATACGCAGTATTTT. It codes for CASSPRGSYTDTQYF.